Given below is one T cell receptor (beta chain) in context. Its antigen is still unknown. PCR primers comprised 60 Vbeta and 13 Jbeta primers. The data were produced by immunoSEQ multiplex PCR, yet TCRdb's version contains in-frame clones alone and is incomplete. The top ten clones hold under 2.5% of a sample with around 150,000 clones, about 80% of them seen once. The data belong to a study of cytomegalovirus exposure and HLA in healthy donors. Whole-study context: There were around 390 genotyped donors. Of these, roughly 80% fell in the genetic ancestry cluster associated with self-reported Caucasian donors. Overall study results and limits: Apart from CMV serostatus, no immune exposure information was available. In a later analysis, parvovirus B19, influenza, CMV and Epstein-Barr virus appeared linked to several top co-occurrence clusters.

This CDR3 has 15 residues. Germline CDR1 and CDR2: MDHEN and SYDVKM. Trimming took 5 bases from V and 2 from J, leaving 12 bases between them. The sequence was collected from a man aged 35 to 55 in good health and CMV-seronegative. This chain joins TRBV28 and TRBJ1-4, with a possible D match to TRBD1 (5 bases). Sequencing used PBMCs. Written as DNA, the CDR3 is TGTGCCAGCAGTATACCAGGGTTTACTAATGAAAAACTGTTTTTT. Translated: CASSIPGFTNEKLFF.